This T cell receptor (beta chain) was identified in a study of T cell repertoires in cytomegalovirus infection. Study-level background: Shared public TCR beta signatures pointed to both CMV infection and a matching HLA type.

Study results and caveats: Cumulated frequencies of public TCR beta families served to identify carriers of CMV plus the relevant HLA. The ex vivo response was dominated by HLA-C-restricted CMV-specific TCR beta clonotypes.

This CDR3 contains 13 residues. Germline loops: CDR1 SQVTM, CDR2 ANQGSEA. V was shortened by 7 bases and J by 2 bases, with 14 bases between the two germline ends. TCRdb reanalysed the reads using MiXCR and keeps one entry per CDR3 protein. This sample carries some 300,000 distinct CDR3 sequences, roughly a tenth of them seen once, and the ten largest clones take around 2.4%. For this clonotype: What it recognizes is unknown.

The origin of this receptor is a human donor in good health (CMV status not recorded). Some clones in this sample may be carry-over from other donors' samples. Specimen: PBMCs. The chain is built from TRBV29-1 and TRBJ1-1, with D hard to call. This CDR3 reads CSGWAGLNTEAFF. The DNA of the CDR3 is TGCAGCGGGTGGGCAGGCCTAAACACTGAAGCTTTCTTT.